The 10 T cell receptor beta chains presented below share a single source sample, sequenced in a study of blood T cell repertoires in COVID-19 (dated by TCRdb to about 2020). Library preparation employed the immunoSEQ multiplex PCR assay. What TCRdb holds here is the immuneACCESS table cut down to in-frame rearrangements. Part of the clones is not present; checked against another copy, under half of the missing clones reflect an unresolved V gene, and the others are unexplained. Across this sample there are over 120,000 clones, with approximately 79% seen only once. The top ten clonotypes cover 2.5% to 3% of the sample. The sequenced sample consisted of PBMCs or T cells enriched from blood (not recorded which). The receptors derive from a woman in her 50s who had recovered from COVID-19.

CDR3 sequence: CASSPQVTDHGYTF. The DNA for the CDR3 is TGTGCCAGCAGCCCCCAAGTGACAGATCATGGCTACACCTTC. The rearrangement links TRBV11-3 to TRBJ1-2, with a possible D match to TRBD1 (5 bases). The V and J ends lost 5 bases and 6 bases respectively, with 16 bases between them. The germline gives CDR1 SGHNT, CDR2 YENEEA. CDR3 length equals 14 residues.

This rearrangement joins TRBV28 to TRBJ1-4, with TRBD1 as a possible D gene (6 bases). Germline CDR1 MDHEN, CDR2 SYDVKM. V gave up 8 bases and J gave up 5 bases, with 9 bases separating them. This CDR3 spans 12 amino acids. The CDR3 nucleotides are TGTGCCAGCCTACAGGGCAATGAAAAACTGTTTTTT. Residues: CASLQGNEKLFF.

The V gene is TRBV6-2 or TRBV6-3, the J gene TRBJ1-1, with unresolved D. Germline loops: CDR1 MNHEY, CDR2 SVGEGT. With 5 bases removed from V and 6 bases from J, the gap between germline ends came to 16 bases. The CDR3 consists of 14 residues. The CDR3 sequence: CASSISGEAPEAFF. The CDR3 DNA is TGTGCCAGCAGTATCTCGGGAGAAGCACCTGAAGCTTTCTTT.

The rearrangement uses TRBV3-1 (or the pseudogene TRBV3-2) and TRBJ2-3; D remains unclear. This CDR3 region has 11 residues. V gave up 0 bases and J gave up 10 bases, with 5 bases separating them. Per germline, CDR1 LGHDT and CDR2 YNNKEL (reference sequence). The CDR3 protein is CASSQDGPQYF. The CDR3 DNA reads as TGTGCCAGCAGCCAAGATGGGCCGCAGTATTTT.

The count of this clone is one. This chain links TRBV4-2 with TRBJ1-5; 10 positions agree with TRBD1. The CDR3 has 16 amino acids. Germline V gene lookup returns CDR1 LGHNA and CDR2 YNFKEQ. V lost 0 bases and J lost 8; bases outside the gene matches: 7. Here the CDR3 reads CASSQDWTGGTKPQHF. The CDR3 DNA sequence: TGTGCCAGCAGCCAAGATTGGACAGGGGGAACTAAGCCCCAGCATTTT.

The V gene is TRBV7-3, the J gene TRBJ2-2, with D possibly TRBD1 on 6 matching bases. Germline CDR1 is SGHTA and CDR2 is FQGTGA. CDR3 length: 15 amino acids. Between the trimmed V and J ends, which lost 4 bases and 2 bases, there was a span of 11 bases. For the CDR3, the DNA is TGTGCCAGCAGCTCGGGACAACTAAACACCGGGGAGCTGTTTTTT. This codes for CASSSGQLNTGELFF.

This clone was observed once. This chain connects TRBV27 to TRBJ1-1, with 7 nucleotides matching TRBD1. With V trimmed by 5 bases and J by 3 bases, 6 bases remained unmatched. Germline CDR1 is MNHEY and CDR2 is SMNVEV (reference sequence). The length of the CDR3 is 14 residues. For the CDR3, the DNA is TGTGCCAGCAGTCCCCAGGGGGAGCACACTGAAGCTTTCTTT. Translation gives CASSPQGEHTEAFF.

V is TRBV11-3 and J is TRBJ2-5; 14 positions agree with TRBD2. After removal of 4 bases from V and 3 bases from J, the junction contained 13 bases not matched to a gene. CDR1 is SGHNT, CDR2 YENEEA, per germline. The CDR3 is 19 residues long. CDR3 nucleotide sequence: TGTGCCAGCAGCTCTTATATGACTAGCGGGGGGGCCGGAAAAGAGACCCAGTACTTC. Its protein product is CASSSYMTSGGAGKETQYF. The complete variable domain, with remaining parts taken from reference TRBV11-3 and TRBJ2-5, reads EAGVVQSPRYKIIEKKQPVAFWCNPISGHNTLYWYLQNLGQGPELLIRYENEEAVDDSQLPKDRFSAERLKGVDSTLKIQPAELGDSAVYLCASSSYMTSGGAGKETQYFGPGTRLLVL.

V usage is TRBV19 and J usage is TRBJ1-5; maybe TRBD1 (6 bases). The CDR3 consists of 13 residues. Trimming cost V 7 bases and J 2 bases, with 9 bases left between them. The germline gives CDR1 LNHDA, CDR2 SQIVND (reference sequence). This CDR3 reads CASTDSRNQPQHF. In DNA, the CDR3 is TGTGCCAGTACGGACAGTCGCAATCAGCCCCAGCATTTT.

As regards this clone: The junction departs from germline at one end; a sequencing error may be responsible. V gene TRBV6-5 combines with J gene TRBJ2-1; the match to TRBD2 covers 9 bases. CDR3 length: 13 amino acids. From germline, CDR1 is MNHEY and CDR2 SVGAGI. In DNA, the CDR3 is TGTGCCAGCAGTTACTCGGGCCTAGCGGGGCCCATCTTC. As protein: CASSYSGLAGPIF.